The 20 T cell receptor beta chains below all came from one sample that was sequenced in a study of PD-1 blockade in mismatch repair-deficient tumors. Some clones are missing from TCRdb's copy, which holds only in-frame ones; the method was immunoSEQ multiplex PCR. Here the sample spans under 150,000 clones, approximately 91% being singletons. The sample here was peripheral blood, taken 70 to 73 weeks after starting pembrolizumab. The receptors derive from an adult with mismatch repair-deficient cancer.

This chain links TRBV4-3 with TRBJ1-1; 7 nucleotides match TRBD1. The ends lost 5 bases at V and 1 base at J; junction bases unmatched: 4. The germline gives CDR1 LGHNA, CDR2 YSLEER. The CDR3 has 14 amino acids. CDR3 region: CASSNQGGNTEAFF. The DNA of the CDR3 is TGCGCCAGCAGCAATCAGGGGGGGAACACTGAAGCTTTCTTT.

V gene TRBV5-1 combines with J gene TRBJ1-1, with 9 bases that match TRBD1. Trimming at V came to 4 bases and at J to 4 bases, leaving 8 bases not matched to a gene. In germline, CDR1 is SGHRS, CDR2 YFSETQ. This CDR3 contains 15 residues. The CDR3 is CASSTKTGGGTEAFF. Written as DNA, the CDR3 is TGCGCCAGCAGCACTAAGACAGGGGGTGGCACTGAAGCTTTCTTT.

CDR3 amino acids: CASSYSKGAEQYF. The CDR3 coding sequence is TGTGCCAGCAGTTACTCGAAAGGGGCCGAGCAGTACTTC. This sequence joins TRBV6-5 and TRBJ2-7; possibly TRBD1 for D (5 bases). The ends were cut back, 0 bases at V and 6 bases at J, with 9 bases in the middle. The CDR3 totals 13 residues. Germline CDR1 and CDR2: MNHEY and SVGAGI.

This chain connects TRBV7-2 to TRBJ2-5; 14 nucleotides line up with TRBD2. CDR3 size: 16 residues. V shed 5 bases, J shed 4 bases, and the junction held 6 bases outside the gene matches. CDR1 and CDR2 from the germline V gene are SGHTA and FQGNSA. The CDR3 loop reads CASSRGTSGRGETQYF. CDR3 bases: TGTGCCAGCAGCAGAGGGACTAGCGGGAGAGGAGAGACCCAGTACTTC.

V and J are TRBV9 and TRBJ2-7; TRBD2 is a possible D gene (5 bases). Trimming removed 0 bases at V and 3 bases at J, with 10 bases between. This CDR3 is built from 14 residues. Germline V gene lookup returns CDR1 SGDLS and CDR2 YYNGEE. The DNA for the CDR3 is TGTGCCAGCAGCGTAGGACGGGGTTACTACGAGCAGTACTTC. Its translation: CASSVGRGYYEQYF.

The chain recombines TRBV5-1 with TRBJ2-7, with TRBD1 identical over 9 bases. This CDR3 region has 15 residues. V trimming: 5 bases; J trimming: 3 bases; junction bases outside the gene matches: 9. CDR1 and CDR2 (germline): SGHRS, YFSETQ. CDR3 region: CASRSAGTGNYEQYF. The CDR3 DNA is TGCGCCAGCAGATCAGCCGGGACAGGGAACTACGAGCAGTACTTC.

The chain is built from TRBV27 and TRBJ2-3; 11 bases line up with TRBD2. The CDR3 is made up of 16 amino acids. V lost 3 bases, J lost 8 bases, and 10 bases stayed unmatched. Germline assignment: CDR1 MNHEY and CDR2 SMNVEV (reference sequence). CDR3 nucleotide sequence: TGTGCCAGCAGTTTTATAGCGGGAGGGTATTATGGTACGCAGTATTTT. Translating gives CASSFIAGGYYGTQYF.

This clone was detected once. For the CDR3, the DNA is TGTGCCAGCAGTTACTCGAGGGGTGAAGCTTTCTTT. Translated, it gives CASSYSRGEAFF. This chain uses TRBV6-5 with TRBJ1-1, with a weak D call TRBD1 (5 bases). The CDR3 has 12 amino acids. Trimming cost V 0 bases and J 7 bases, with 6 bases left between them. Germline V CDR1 and CDR2: MNHEY, SVGAGI.

V gene TRBV30 combines with J gene TRBJ1-5; D unclear. V was cut by 0 bases and J by 4 bases, with 19 bases left in between. CDR3 size: 17 residues. Germline V gene sequence: CDR1 GTSNPN, CDR2 SVGIG (reference sequence). CDR3 protein: CAWSVYSPPGGNQPQHF. CDR3 nucleotide sequence: TGTGCCTGGAGTGTATACTCACCTCCCGGTGGGAATCAGCCCCAGCATTTT.

The genes are TRBV11-3 and TRBJ2-3; 12 nucleotides agree with TRBD2. CDR1 SGHNT and CDR2 YENEEA come from the germline V gene. V was pared by 1 base and J by 3 bases, with 5 bases of the junction left unmatched. The CDR3 is 17 residues long. The chain's CDR3 is CASSLGPSGRGTDTQYF. The DNA of the CDR3 is TGTGCCAGCAGCTTAGGACCTAGCGGGAGGGGAACAGATACGCAGTATTTT. Complete variable domain (other parts from reference TRBV11-3 and TRBJ2-3): EAGVVQSPRYKIIEKKQPVAFWCNPISGHNTLYWYLQNLGQGPELLIRYENEEAVDDSQLPKDRFSAERLKGVDSTLKIQPAELGDSAVYLCASSLGPSGRGTDTQYFGPGTRLTVL.

The rearrangement uses TRBV11-3 and TRBJ1-1; the D is unclear. V lost 7 bases to trimming and J lost 6 bases, with 15 bases between them. The CDR3 totals 13 residues. Looked up from germline, CDR1 is SGHNT and CDR2 is YENEEA. The CDR3 sequence is CASTTYSIPEAFF. The CDR3 nucleotides are TGTGCCAGCACCACCTACAGTATTCCTGAAGCTTTCTTT.

The CDR3 bases are TGTGCCAGCAGGGCGCTATCGCAGGGGGGGGATGAGCAGTTCTTC. This encodes CASRALSQGGDEQFF. The J gene is TRBJ2-1, the V gene TRBV28; the D call may be TRBD1 or TRBD2 (7 bases each). From germline, CDR1 is MDHEN and CDR2 SYDVKM. V was clipped by 6 bases and J by 8 bases, with 20 bases between them. The CDR3 is 15 residues long.

This clone has just a few counts. The CDR3 protein is CATREGMKAGANVLTF. In DNA, the CDR3 is TGTGCCACGCGAGAGGGAATGAAGGCTGGGGCCAACGTCCTGACTTTC. The rearrangement uses TRBV10-3 and TRBJ2-6; possibly TRBD2 for D (5 bases). Trimming took off 10 bases at V and 2 bases at J, with 18 bases between the two ends. Germline lookup yields CDR1 ENHRY and CDR2 SYGVKD. The CDR3 sequence is 16 residues long.

The table lists this clone with a few counts. The V and J genes are TRBV28 and TRBJ2-7; 7 bases match TRBD2. Trimming cost V 3 bases and J 1 base; bases outside gene matches: 0. Germline V gene sequence: CDR1 MDHEN, CDR2 SYDVKM. The CDR3 length is 13 residues. The CDR3 nucleotides read TGTGCCAGCAGTTTGGGGGGGTCCTACGAGCAGTACTTC. Encoded protein: CASSLGGSYEQYF.

The rearrangement links TRBV28 to TRBJ2-7; D possibly corresponds to TRBD1 (6 bases). The germline gives CDR1 MDHEN, CDR2 SYDVKM. The CDR3 is made up of 17 amino acids. Deletions cut 6 bases from V and 2 bases from J, with 23 bases between. CDR3: CASSYDITGYRPYEQYF. Written as DNA, the CDR3 is TGTGCCAGCAGCTATGATATTACAGGGTATCGCCCCTACGAGCAGTACTTC. The full variable domain, in which reference TRBV28 and TRBJ2-7 provide the parts outside the CDR3, is DVKVTQSSRYLVKRTGEKVFLECVQDMDHENMFWYRQDPGLGLRLIYFSYDVKMKEKGDIPEGYSVSREKKERFSLILESASTNQTSMYLCASSYDITGYRPYEQYFGPGTRLTVT.

This chain links TRBV7-2 with TRBJ1-5; no clear D. V shed 0 bases and J shed 5 bases, with 11 bases lying between them. CDR3 length equals 15 residues. The germline gives CDR1 SGHTA, CDR2 FQGNSA. CDR3 region: CASSLAEDTDQPQHF. In DNA, the CDR3 is TGTGCCAGCAGCTTAGCTGAAGACACCGATCAGCCCCAGCATTTT.

The genes are TRBV30 and TRBJ1-2, with 9 bases that match TRBD1. With V trimmed by 2 bases and J by 0 bases, 4 bases remained unmatched. The germline V gene encodes CDR1 GTSNPN and CDR2 SVGIG (reference sequence). The CDR3 extends over 15 amino acids. Written as DNA, the CDR3 is TGTGCCTGGAGTCCCGGGACAGGGTCTAACTATGGCTACACCTTC. This gives the protein CAWSPGTGSNYGYTF.

The J gene is TRBJ2-7, the V gene TRBV5-8; D perhaps matches TRBD2 (6 bases). V shed 5 bases and J shed 1 base, with 13 bases lying between them. Per the germline V gene, CDR1 is SGHTS and CDR2 is YDEGEE. This CDR3 contains 14 residues. The CDR3 DNA reads TGTGCCAGCAGTTTATCTAGCGCTTCCTACGAGCAGTACTTC. It is translated as CASSLSSASYEQYF.

The chain links TRBV4-3 to TRBJ1-2; possible D gene TRBD1, 5 bases. Germline V CDR1 and CDR2: LGHNA, YSLEER. The CDR3 has 13 residues. Trimming pared 1 base from V and 2 bases from J, leaving 5 bases between. This CDR3 is CASSQGTNYGYTF. In DNA form, the CDR3 reads TGCGCCAGCAGCCAAGGGACAAACTATGGCTACACCTTC.

The chain uses TRBV7-9 and TRBJ2-1, with a weak D call TRBD2 (6 bases). The CDR3 is 14 amino acids. CDR1 and CDR2 from the germline V gene are SEHNR and FQNEAQ (reference sequence). Trimming removed 1 base from V and 5 bases from J, with 9 bases in between. In nucleotides, the CDR3 is TGTGCCAGCAGCTTAGTCGGGACTCACAATGAGCAGTTCTTC. This translates into CASSLVGTHNEQFF.